The entry that follows covers one TCR beta chain sequence. Its antigen is still unknown. Base quality data are lacking; no much larger clone is found one base away. RNA was extracted using the RNeasy kit, and about 0.5 to 1 ug of the RNA was reverse transcribed with random hexamers. The immunoSEQ multiplex PCR assay, covering 54 Vbeta and 13 Jbeta segments, was used to amplify TCR beta CDR3 regions. PCR amplification bias was corrected by using a synthetic template baseline for primer optimization and computational correction. From the authors' description of their analysis: Reads were annotated to V, D and J genes per IMGT and analyzed with immunoSEQ Analyzer, keeping only productive sequences. Clonality was calculated as one minus the Shannon entropy normalized by log2 of the number of productive unique sequences. Public and private clones were assessed among the 100 most prevalent clones of each patient and control. Clones were defined as Susac-specific when absent from the healthy and MS cohorts, from approximately 1,100 published viral clones and from other ImmuneACCESS disease sequences. TCRdb trimmed public reads at Q25 via fastp, called clones via MiXCR and kept in-frame beta chains. Identical CDR3 proteins give one entry, which carries the most common genes and DNA. TCRdb, rather than the study authors, made the V and J calls. Recorded for this sample are approximately 190,000 distinct CDR3 sequences; around 95% of them occurred a single time. The ten largest account for 0.075% to 0.1% of the sample.

High-throughput TCR beta sequencing profiled peripheral blood CD8+ and CD4+ T cells from healthy donors, Susac syndrome patients and multiple sclerosis patients. The Susac syndrome patients fulfilled recently defined diagnostic criteria for either definite or probable disease. Bulk CD8+ and CD4+ T cells were purified by magnetic negative isolation, while CD8+ TEMRA cells were enriched using FACS. Blood was drawn into EDTA tubes, processed within 24 hours, and PBMCs were isolated by density gradient centrifugation. PBMCs intended for TCR sequencing were frozen in liquid nitrogen and were later thawed in a 37 degrees C water bath. The sorted or isolated CD4+, CD8+ and CD8+ TEMRA cells had a purity of 90% or higher. From V the trimming removes 3 bases and from J it removes 6 bases, while the gene matches leave 6 bases of the junction unaccounted for. Taken from the germline V gene, the CDR1 and CDR2 loops are MGHDK and SYGVNS. From cysteine to phenylalanine, the CDR3 is 14 amino acids long. Just CDR3 DNA is preserved here, 42 bases in frame from base 1.

This sample stems from a study of CD8 T cells in Susac syndrome (dated by TCRdb to the late 2010s). About the investigation overall: Among the Susac syndrome patients who were sequenced, clinically active disease was present in roughly six and clinical remission was observed in 8 or 9. Susac syndrome patients were therapy-naive, on corticosteroids (some also receiving IVIg), or on IVIg alone at blood withdrawal. Repertoire sequencing was used to test whether CD8+ T cell activation and differentiation in Susac syndrome was antigen driven.

The investigation overall reported the following: In the CD4+ T cell repertoire of Susac syndrome patients, clonal expansion was not detected. The number of individuals in the TCR sequencing and HLA analysis was recognized as being relatively small.

The rearranged chain carries TRBV25-1 and TRBJ2-3; 7 bases in the junction line up with TRBD1. The TCR comes from a human donor with Susac syndrome. The sequenced material came from CD4+ T cells from PBMCs. The bases read TGTGCCAGCAGTGACCGACAGGGCTGGGATACGCAGTATTTT. Its amino acids are CASSDRQGWDTQYF.